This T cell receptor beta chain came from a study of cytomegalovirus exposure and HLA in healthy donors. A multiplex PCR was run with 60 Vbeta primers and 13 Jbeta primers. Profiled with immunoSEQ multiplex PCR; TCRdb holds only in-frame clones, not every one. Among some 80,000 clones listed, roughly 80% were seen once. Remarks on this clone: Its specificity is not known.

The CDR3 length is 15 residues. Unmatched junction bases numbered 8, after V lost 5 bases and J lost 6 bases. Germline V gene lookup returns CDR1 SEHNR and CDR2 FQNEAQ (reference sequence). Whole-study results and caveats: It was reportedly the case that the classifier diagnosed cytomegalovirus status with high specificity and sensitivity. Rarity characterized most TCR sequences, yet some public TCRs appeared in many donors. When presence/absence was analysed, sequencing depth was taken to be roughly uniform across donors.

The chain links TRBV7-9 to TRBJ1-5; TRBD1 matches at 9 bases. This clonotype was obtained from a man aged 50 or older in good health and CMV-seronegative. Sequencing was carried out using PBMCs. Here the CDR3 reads CASSPLTGGRQPQHF. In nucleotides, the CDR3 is TGTGCCAGCAGCCCCCTAACAGGGGGCCGTCAGCCCCAGCATTTT.